These 29 T cell receptor beta chains originate from one sample sequenced in a study of blood T cells in healthy people across ages. Primers used in a second PCR of roughly 7 to 11 cycles were a sample-barcoded 5' primer and a J-beta primer mix. A single record per CDR3 protein comes from TCRdb applying MiXCR to the 5' RACE reads. Found here are more than 900,000 distinct CDR3 sequences, almost 30% of them singletons; the top ten hold 10% to 13%. The sample was also linked to a second study, of T cells of mothers and their children.

Sequenced sample: blood. The receptor set was obtained from a woman aged 35 to 49 in good health.

Worth noting for this clonotype: Possible read error: a much larger clone is one base away. This chain links TRBV11-2 with TRBJ2-3; weak D call: TRBD1 (5 bases). Germline lookup yields CDR1 SGHAT and CDR2 FQNNGV. Trimming removed 2 bases from V and 3 bases from J, with 9 bases in between. The CDR3 loop spans 14 amino acids. CDR3 region: CASSLRNRTDTQYF. CDR3 sequence (DNA): TGTGCCAGCAGCTTAAGGAACAGGACAGATACGCAGTATTTT.

A few counts support this clonotype. The chain employs TRBV12-3 or TRBV12-4 and TRBJ2-7; 9 bases match TRBD1. The CDR3 is made up of 15 amino acids. V shed 5 bases, J shed 4 bases, and the junction held 9 bases outside the gene matches. The chain's CDR3 is CASSIYRDRVYEQYF. CDR3 in DNA: TGTGCCAGCAGTATCTACCGGGACAGGGTGTACGAGCAGTACTTC.

Worth noting for this clonotype: Just one base apart from a much larger clone, this may be a read error. The V and J genes are TRBV29-1 and TRBJ2-7; 8 nucleotides line up with TRBD2. Germline assignment: CDR1 SQVTM and CDR2 ANQGSEA. The CDR3 spans 16 residues. The V segment lost 6 bases and the J segment 2 bases; nucleotides outside the gene matches: 15. CDR3 loop: CSVGSWEDGRAYEQYF. The DNA of the CDR3 is TGCAGCGTCGGTAGTTGGGAGGACGGGAGGGCCTACGAGCAGTACTTC.

This clonotype has more than one count but fewer than ten. The V and J genes are TRBV5-1 and TRBJ2-1; TRBD2 matches 10 bases. J lost 2 bases, V lost 3 bases, and 11 bases had no gene match. The CDR3 totals 18 residues. CDR1 is SGHRS, CDR2 YFSETQ, per germline. CDR3 protein: CASSYAPGLAGAYNEQFF. The CDR3 nucleotides are TGCGCCAGCAGCTACGCTCCGGGGCTAGCGGGGGCCTACAATGAGCAGTTCTTC.

This clonotype has more than one count but fewer than ten. Germline is not matched at one junction end, which may reflect a read error. V and J are TRBV7-2 and TRBJ2-1; D gene unclear. CDR3 length: 14 amino acids. Germline V CDR1 and CDR2: SGHTA, FQGNSA. In DNA form, the CDR3 reads TGCGCCAGCAGCTCGGACCGTCTCTACAATGAGCAGTTCTTC. As protein: CASSSDRLYNEQFF. The entire variable domain, with the rest obtained from reference TRBV7-2 and TRBJ2-1, is as follows: GAGVSQSPSNKVTEKGKDVELRCDPISGHTALYWYRQSLGQGLEFLIYFQGNSAPDKSGLPSDRFSAERTGGSVSTLTIQRTQQEDSAVYLCASSSDRLYNEQFFGPGTRLTVL.

The chain uses TRBV10-1 and TRBJ2-1; a weak D match, TRBD2 (7 bases). The CDR3 loop spans 15 amino acids. Trimming cost V 8 bases and J 6 bases, with 20 bases left between them. CDR1 and CDR2 (germline): WNHNN, SYGVQD (reference sequence). CDR3: CASLGGGCWSNEQFF. The DNA of the CDR3 is TGCGCCAGCTTAGGGGGGGGCTGTTGGAGCAATGAGCAGTTCTTC.

This rearrangement joins TRBV27 to TRBJ1-2; D unclear. CDR1 and CDR2 (germline): MNHEY, SMNVEV (reference sequence). CDR3 length: 15 amino acids. The V and J ends lost 3 bases and 0 bases respectively, with 11 bases between them. The CDR3 DNA reads TGTGCCAGCAGTTTGAAGGTGGCAGCTAACTATGGCTACACCTTC. Its protein is CASSLKVAANYGYTF.

The chain links TRBV7-2 to TRBJ1-2, with unresolved D. The CDR3 consists of 13 residues. Trimming removed 6 bases from V and 2 bases from J, with 10 bases in between. Germline CDR1 is SGHTA and CDR2 is FQGNSA. CDR3: CASRAGRNYGYTF. CDR3 coding DNA: TGTGCCAGCAGGGCCGGGAGAAACTATGGCTACACCTTC.

The V and J genes are TRBV4-3 and TRBJ2-7; D possibly corresponds to TRBD1 (6 bases). CDR1 and CDR2 from the germline V gene are LGHNA and YSLEER. This CDR3 contains 14 residues. With 0 bases removed from V and 10 bases from J, the gap between germline ends came to 16 bases. The chain's CDR3 is CASSQDPGVRAQYF. Here the CDR3 DNA reads TGCGCCAGCAGCCAAGATCCAGGGGTGAGGGCCCAGTACTTC.

This chain uses TRBV11-3 with TRBJ2-1, with 8 bases fitting TRBD2. Germline assignment: CDR1 SGHNT and CDR2 YENEEA. The trim removed 6 bases at V and 6 bases at J, leaving 10 bases unmatched. There are 15 residues in the CDR3. The CDR3 sequence is CASRRSGGSSNEQFF. The CDR3 nucleotides are TGTGCCAGCAGACGAAGCGGGGGCTCTAGCAATGAGCAGTTCTTC.

Notes on this clonotype: A much larger clone differs by one base, so this may be a read error. The chain recombines TRBV4-2 with TRBJ2-7, with 9 positions matching TRBD2. After removal of 0 bases from V and 6 bases from J, the junction contained 9 bases not matched to a gene. Germline CDR1 and CDR2: LGHNA and YNFKEQ. The CDR3 is 16 residues long. The CDR3 protein is CASSQDGVAGVSEQYF. The CDR3 region has the DNA TGTGCCAGCAGCCAAGATGGGGTAGCGGGAGTGAGCGAGCAGTACTTC.

In regard to this clonotype: One end of the junction varies from germline; a read error may be responsible. The rearrangement joins TRBV7-7 to TRBJ2-7; D may be TRBD2 (5 bases). The germline V gene encodes CDR1 SSHAT and CDR2 FNYEAQ (reference sequence). This CDR3 comprises 15 residues. Here the CDR3 DNA reads TGTGCTAGCAGCTTAGCAGAGGGTCCGACCTACGAGCAGTACTTC. It is translated as CASSLAEGPTYEQYF.

This clonotype was seen just once. The CDR3, as DNA: TGTGCCAGCAGCTTTCGACAGGGGCCTAATGAAAAACTGTTTTTT. This sequence encodes CASSFRQGPNEKLFF. The V call is TRBV13, the J call TRBJ1-4, with 8 bases fitting TRBD1. V lost 3 bases and J lost 3; bases outside the gene matches: 3. CDR1 PRHDT and CDR2 FYEKMQ come from the germline V gene (reference sequence). The CDR3 contains 15 residues.

This clonotype was found a few times. The gene calls are TRBV20-1 and TRBJ1-5, with TRBD1 as a possible D gene (6 bases). V was cut by 6 bases and J by 0 bases, with 9 bases left in between. Per germline, CDR1 DFQATT and CDR2 SNEGSKA (reference sequence). CDR3 length: 13 amino acids. CDR3 residues: CSAMGHSNQPQHF. The CDR3, as DNA: TGCAGTGCAATGGGACATAGCAATCAGCCCCAGCATTTT.

A few counts support this clonotype. V gene TRBV7-9 combines with J gene TRBJ2-1, with a tentative D call TRBD2 (5 bases). Germline V gene lookup returns CDR1 SEHNR and CDR2 FQNEAQ (reference sequence). V lost 1 base and J 8 bases, leaving 6 bases between the germline ends. This CDR3 has 12 residues. In DNA, the CDR3 is TGTGCCAGCAGCTTAGAGAGGGATGAGCAGTTCTTC. This codes for CASSLERDEQFF.

The chain has TRBV6-6 and TRBJ2-3; the D gene is possibly TRBD2 (6 bases). The CDR3 spans 13 residues. Trimming pared 8 bases from V and 1 base from J, leaving 10 bases between. Germline-derived CDR1 and CDR2 are MNHNY and SVGAGI (reference sequence). CDR3 loop: CASGDSGTDTQYF. The CDR3 DNA follows: TGTGCCAGCGGGGACTCGGGCACAGATACGCAGTATTTT.

The CDR3 DNA sequence: TGTGCCAGCAGCTTAGTGGGGGACAGCAGCAATCAGCCCCAGCATTTT. Amino acid sequence: CASSLVGDSSNQPQHF. The rearrangement links TRBV11-3 to TRBJ1-5, with 7 bases identical to TRBD1. The V gene's germline CDR1 is SGHNT and CDR2 YENEEA. The CDR3 consists of 16 residues. J was trimmed by 1 base and V by 1 base; bases with no gene match: 4.

This clonotype came up a few times. J is TRBJ1-1 and V is TRBV7-9; D unclear. V lost 3 bases to trimming and J lost 0 bases, with 8 bases between them. CDR1 SEHNR and CDR2 FQNEAQ come from the germline V gene (reference sequence). This CDR3 is built from 14 residues. CDR3 protein: CASSFFRVNTEAFF. DNA for the CDR3: TGTGCCAGCAGCTTTTTCAGAGTGAACACTGAAGCTTTCTTT.

This clonotype was seen many times. This chain links TRBV6-5 with TRBJ2-1, with 7 bases that match TRBD1. The germline V gene has CDR1 MNHEY and CDR2 SVGAGI. CDR3 length: 17 amino acids. Trimming removed 0 bases from V and 3 bases from J; junction bases left unmatched: 8. The CDR3, as DNA: TGTGCCAGCAGTTACTCCCACCCACAGGGGATCTACAATGAGCAGTTCTTC. Protein: CASSYSHPQGIYNEQFF.

This clonotype was counted a few times. J is TRBJ2-1 and V is TRBV20-1; TRBD2 aligns across 14 bases. Germline CDR1 DFQATT, CDR2 SNEGSKA (reference sequence). CDR3 length: 16 amino acids. V shed 6 bases and J 6 bases; nucleotides not matched to a gene: 10. CDR3 coding DNA: TGCAGTGCCCGGCCGCCGGGACTAGCGGGAGTCAATGAGCAGTTCTTC. This encodes CSARPPGLAGVNEQFF.

This clonotype has more than one count but fewer than ten. The V and J genes are TRBV28 and TRBJ1-2; unclear D gene. CDR3 length: 12 amino acids. CDR1 is MDHEN and CDR2 is SYDVKM in the germline V gene. Trimming removed 5 bases from V and 8 bases from J, with 12 bases in between. The CDR3 DNA reads TGTGCCAGCAGTGCGCGCCTGGGAGGCTACACCTTC. The encoded protein is CASSARLGGYTF.

This clonotype was observed a handful of times. The rearrangement uses TRBV29-1 and TRBJ1-2; D is unclear. This CDR3 contains 11 residues. Trimming stripped 7 bases from V and 6 bases from J, with 12 bases between. Looked up from germline, CDR1 is SQVTM and CDR2 is ANQGSEA. CDR3 bases: TGCAGCGCCCCGACCCTCCATGGCTACACCTTC. This codes for CSAPTLHGYTF.

The chain recombines TRBV9 with TRBJ2-3; 7 bases map to TRBD2. Trimming took 1 base from V and 1 from J; bases not matched to a gene: 3. Germline V gene sequence: CDR1 SGDLS, CDR2 YYNGEE. The CDR3 totals 15 residues. Here the CDR3 DNA reads TGTGCCAGCAGCGTAAAGCGGGGAGGCACAGATACGCAGTATTTT. The encoded protein is CASSVKRGGTDTQYF.

The table lists this clonotype with many counts. The V call is TRBV3-1, the J call TRBJ2-7, with TRBD1 matching 7 bases. The CDR3 has 16 residues. V lost 0 bases to trimming and J lost 3 bases; unmatched junction nucleotides: 8. In germline, CDR1 is LGHDT, CDR2 YNNKEL (reference sequence). CDR3 coding DNA: TGTGCCAGCAGCCAAGAGGTGACAGGGAAGGACTACGAGCAGTACTTC. It is translated as CASSQEVTGKDYEQYF.

The CDR3 bases are TGCGCCAGCAGCTTGTTTACAGGGGGGACATTGGCTGAAGCTTTCTTT. Protein product: CASSLFTGGTLAEAFF. This chain links TRBV5-1 with TRBJ1-1; 8 bases match TRBD1. V was clipped by 1 base and J by 6 bases; unmatched bases: 11. From germline, CDR1 is SGHRS and CDR2 YFSETQ. CDR3 size: 16 residues.

This clonotype was counted a few times. This may arise from a read error, as a much more abundant clone is one base away. The chain is built from TRBV29-1 and TRBJ1-1; D remains unclear. The germline V and J ends were trimmed by 4 bases and 6 bases, with 12 bases remaining between them. Germline values: CDR1 SQVTM, CDR2 ANQGSEA. The CDR3 consists of 12 residues. The CDR3 reads CSVVLDVPEAFF. Written as DNA, the CDR3 is TGCAGCGTTGTATTGGACGTCCCTGAAGCTTTCTTT. Full variable domain (rest looked up from reference TRBV29-1 and TRBJ1-1): SAVISQKPSRDICQRGTSLTIQCQVDSQVTMMFWYRQQPGQSLTLIATANQGSEATYESGFVIDKFPISRPNLTFSTLTVSNMSPEDSSIYLCSVVLDVPEAFFGQGTRLTVV.

V and J are TRBV5-1 and TRBJ2-3; maybe TRBD2 (7 bases). V was trimmed by 4 bases and J by 4 bases, leaving 19 bases between them. Germline V CDR1 and CDR2: SGHRS, YFSETQ. The CDR3 is 16 residues long. The CDR3 coding sequence is TGCGCCAGCAGCCCGGCTAGCAGGGGAGGGGCAGATACGCAGTATTTT. Translating it yields CASSPASRGGADTQYF.

This clonotype was seen a few times. The gene calls are TRBV7-2 and TRBJ1-5; the D is unclear. The CDR3 is made up of 15 amino acids. CDR1 and CDR2 (germline): SGHTA, FQGNSA. The V gene lost 5 bases and the J gene lost 3 bases, with 14 bases spanning the gap. DNA for the CDR3: TGTGCCAGCAGCCCTTGGACGGCAGACAATCAGCCCCAGCATTTT. This codes for CASSPWTADNQPQHF.

The rearrangement uses TRBV11-1 and TRBJ2-7, with 9 bases that match TRBD1. Looked up from germline, CDR1 is SGHAT and CDR2 is FQDESV (reference sequence). This CDR3 has 18 amino acids. V trimming: 3 bases; J trimming: 0 bases; junction bases outside the gene matches: 12. The CDR3 loop reads CASSFGTGIVKSSYEQYF. The CDR3 DNA sequence: TGTGCCAGCAGCTTTGGGACAGGGATCGTTAAGAGCTCCTACGAGCAGTACTTC.